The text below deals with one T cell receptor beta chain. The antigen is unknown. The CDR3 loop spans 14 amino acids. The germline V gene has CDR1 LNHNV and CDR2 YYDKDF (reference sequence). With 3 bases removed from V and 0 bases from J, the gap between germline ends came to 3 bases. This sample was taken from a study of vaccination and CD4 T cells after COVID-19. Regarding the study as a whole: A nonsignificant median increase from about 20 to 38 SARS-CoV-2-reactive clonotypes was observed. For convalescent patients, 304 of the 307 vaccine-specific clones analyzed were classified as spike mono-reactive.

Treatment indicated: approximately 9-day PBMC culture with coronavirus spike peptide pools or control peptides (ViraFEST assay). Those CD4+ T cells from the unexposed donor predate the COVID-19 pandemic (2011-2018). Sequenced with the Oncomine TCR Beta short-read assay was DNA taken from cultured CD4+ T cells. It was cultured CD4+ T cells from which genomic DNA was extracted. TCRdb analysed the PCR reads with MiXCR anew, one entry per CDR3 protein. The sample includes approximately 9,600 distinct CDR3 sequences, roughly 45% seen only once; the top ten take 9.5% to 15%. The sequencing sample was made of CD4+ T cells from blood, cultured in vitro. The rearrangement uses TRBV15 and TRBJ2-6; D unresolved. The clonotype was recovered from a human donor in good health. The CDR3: CATSSSSGANVLTF. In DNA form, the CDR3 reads TGTGCCACCAGCAGTAGCTCTGGGGCCAACGTCCTGACTTTC.